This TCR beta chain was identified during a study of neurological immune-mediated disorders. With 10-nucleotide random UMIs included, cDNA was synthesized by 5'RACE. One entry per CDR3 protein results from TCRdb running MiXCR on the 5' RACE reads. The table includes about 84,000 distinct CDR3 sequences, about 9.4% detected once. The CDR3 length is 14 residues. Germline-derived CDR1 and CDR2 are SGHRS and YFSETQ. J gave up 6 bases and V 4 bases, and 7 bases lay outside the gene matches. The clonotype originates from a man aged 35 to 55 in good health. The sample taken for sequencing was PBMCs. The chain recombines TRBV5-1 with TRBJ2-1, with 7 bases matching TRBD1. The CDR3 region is CASSPGTVFNEQFF. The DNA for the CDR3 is TGCGCCAGCAGCCCCGGGACAGTATTCAATGAGCAGTTCTTC.